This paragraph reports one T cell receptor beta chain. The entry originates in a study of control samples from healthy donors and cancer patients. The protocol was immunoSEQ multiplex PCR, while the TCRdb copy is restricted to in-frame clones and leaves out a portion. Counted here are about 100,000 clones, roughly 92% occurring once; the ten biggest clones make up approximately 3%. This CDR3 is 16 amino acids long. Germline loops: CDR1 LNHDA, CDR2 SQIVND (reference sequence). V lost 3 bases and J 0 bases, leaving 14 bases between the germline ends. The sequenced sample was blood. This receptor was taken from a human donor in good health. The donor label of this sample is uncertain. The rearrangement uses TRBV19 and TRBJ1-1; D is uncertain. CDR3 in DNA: TGTGCCAGTAGTATTAGGTCTATACCATTGAACACTGAAGCTTTCTTT. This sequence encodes CASSIRSIPLNTEAFF.